This T cell receptor beta chain was sequenced in a study of T cell repertoires in cytomegalovirus infection. The overall study: CMV epitopes in the study were HLA-C-restricted (recently identified) and HLA-B-restricted (well studied). From public TCR beta signatures came an indication of both CMV infection and matching HLA type. Findings and caveats of the study: CMV-specific HLA-C-restricted TCR beta clonotypes dominated the ex vivo response.

Each CDR3 protein gets one entry after TCRdb re-called the reads with MiXCR. The sample has approximately 1,000,000 distinct CDR3 sequences, roughly 30% seen once; the top ten hold 10% to 15%. Germline V gives CDR1 MGHRA, CDR2 YSYEKL. The J segment lost 3 bases and the V segment lost 4 bases, leaving 5 bases of the junction unmatched. This CDR3 contains 14 residues. This clonotype was detected ten times or more. The antigen is unknown. The specimen comprised cultured CD8+ T cells from PBMCs, sampled from culture after CMV antigen stimulation. This receptor was obtained from a human donor in good health (CMV status not recorded). Some clones in this sample may be carry-over from other donors' samples. The chain recombines TRBV4-1 with TRBJ2-7; 8 bases match TRBD1. CDR3 nucleotides: TGCGCCAGCAGCCCTACAGGGGGAATCTACGAGCAGTACTTC. This translates into CASSPTGGIYEQYF.